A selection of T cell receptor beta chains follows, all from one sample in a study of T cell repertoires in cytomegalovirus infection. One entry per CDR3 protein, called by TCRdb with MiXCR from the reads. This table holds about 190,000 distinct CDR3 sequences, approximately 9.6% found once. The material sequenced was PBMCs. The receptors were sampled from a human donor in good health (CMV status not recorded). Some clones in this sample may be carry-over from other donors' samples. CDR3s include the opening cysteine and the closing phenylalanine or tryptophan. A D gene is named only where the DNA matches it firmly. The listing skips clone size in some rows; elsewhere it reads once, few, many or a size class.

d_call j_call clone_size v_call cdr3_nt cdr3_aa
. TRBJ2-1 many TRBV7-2 TGTGCCAGCAGCTTAGGTTACCAGGGTTACAATGAGCAGTTCTTC CASSLGYQGYNEQFF
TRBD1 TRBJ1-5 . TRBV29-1 TGCAGCGTATGGGACAGGTACAGCAATCAGCCCCAGCATTTT CSVWDRYSNQPQHF
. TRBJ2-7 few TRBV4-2 TGTGCCAGCAGCCAAGAAATGGCTGCCAACGAGCATTACTTC CASSQEMAANEHYF
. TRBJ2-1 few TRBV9 TGTGCCAGCAGCGTAGTTGAGATCTACAATGAGCAGTTCTTC CASSVVEIYNEQFF
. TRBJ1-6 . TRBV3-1 TGTGCCAGCAGCCCAGCTGGGGTTTCACCCCTCCACTTT CASSPAGVSPLHF
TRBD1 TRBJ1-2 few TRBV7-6 TGTGCCAGCAGCCAAAGACAGGGGGCCACTGGCTACACCTTC CASSQRQGATGYTF
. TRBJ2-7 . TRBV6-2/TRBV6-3 TGTGCCAGCAGTTACCTGGCGGCATCCTACGAGCAGTACTTC CASSYLAASYEQYF
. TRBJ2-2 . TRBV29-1 TGCAGCGTTGAAGATGGGCAAACCGGGGAGCTGTTTTTT CSVEDGQTGELFF
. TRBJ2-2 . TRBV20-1 TGCAGTGCTAGTAAGGGGAGGACCAACGGGGAGCTGTTTTTT CSASKGRTNGELFF
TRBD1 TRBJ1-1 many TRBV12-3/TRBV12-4 TGTGCCAGCAGTTCGCGACAGGGATCTCACACTGAAGCTTTCTTT CASSSRQGSHTEAFF
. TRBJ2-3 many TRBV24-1 TGTGCCACCAGTGATTTTCGCACAGATACGCAGTATTTT CATSDFRTDTQYF
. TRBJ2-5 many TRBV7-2 TGTGCCAGCAGCTTAGATAACAGCCGAGTGGAGACCCAGTACTTC CASSLDNSRVETQYF